This is a list of T cell receptor beta chains from one sample in a study of Ad26.COV2.S vaccination and SARS-CoV-2 variants. Generated by immunoSEQ multiplex PCR, the TCRdb table keeps only in-frame clones and is missing some. The sample holds 380,000 or so clones, about 86% seen once. Material: peripheral blood, obtained in a trial of Ad26.COV2.S vaccine versus placebo. The receptors come from a person between 18 and 59 years old who received the Ad26.COV2.S COVID-19 vaccine or a placebo. The CDR3 runs from the conserved cysteine through the conserved F or W. The D gene is left open where the match is weak. Some rows have no size entry. The others give once, few or many, or a class for an expanded clone.

.	TRBJ2-5	TRBV6-1	.	CASSETRGGETQYF	TGTGCCAGCAGTGAAACGAGGGGCGGGGAGACCCAGTACTTC
.	TRBJ2-5	TRBV10-3	.	CAISARVEETQYF	TGTGCCATCAGTGCCCGGGTAGAGGAGACCCAGTACTTC
TRBD1	TRBJ1-2	TRBV4-3	.	CASSQESDRGNYGYTF	TGCGCCAGCAGCCAAGAGTCAGACAGGGGGAACTATGGCTACACCTTC
.	TRBJ1-6	TRBV28	.	CASSLQGTNSPLHF	TGTGCCAGCAGTCTACAGGGAACGAATTCACCCCTCCACTTT
TRBD1	TRBJ2-7	TRBV7-8	.	CASSTGTGASYEQYF	TGTGCCAGCAGCACCGGGACAGGGGCCTCCTACGAGCAGTACTTC
.	TRBJ2-3	TRBV5-1	.	CASSLWGVTDTQYF	TGCGCCAGCAGCTTGTGGGGGGTCACAGATACGCAGTATTTT
.	TRBJ1-1	TRBV28	.	CASSQPQGRDTEAFF	TGTGCCAGCAGCCAGCCACAGGGTAGGGATACTGAAGCTTTCTTT
.	TRBJ2-7	TRBV6-6	.	CASSYSAYEQYF	TGTGCCAGCAGTTACTCTGCCTACGAGCAGTACTTC
.	TRBJ2-3	TRBV12-5	.	CASGQGGPSTDTQYF	TGTGCTAGTGGCCAGGGGGGTCCTAGCACAGATACGCAGTATTTT
.	TRBJ1-1	TRBV10-1	.	CASSLGRNTEAFF	TGCGCCAGCAGCCTTGGACGGAACACTGAAGCTTTCTTT
TRBD1	TRBJ1-2	TRBV28	.	CASSGQGAAVDYGYTF	TGTGCCAGCTCAGGACAGGGGGCTGCGGTAGATTATGGCTACACCTTC
.	TRBJ1-1	TRBV6-6	.	CASSLTRAEAFF	TGTGCCAGCAGTTTGACACGCGCGGAAGCTTTCTTT
TRBD2	TRBJ2-3	TRBV28	.	CASDNTLAGGTDTQYF	TGTGCCAGCGACAATACTCTAGCGGGGGGCACAGATACGCAGTATTTT
.	TRBJ2-7	TRBV2	.	CASEGVVRGGYEQYF	TGTGCCAGTGAGGGAGTAGTTCGAGGAGGGTACGAGCAGTACTTC
TRBD2	TRBJ2-5	TRBV4-2	.	CASSQVASGGETQYF	TGTGCCAGCAGCCAAGTGGCTAGCGGGGGGGAGACCCAGTACTTC
TRBD1	TRBJ1-2	TRBV11-3	.	CASSSWTGGSYGYTF	TGTGCCAGCAGCTCCTGGACAGGGGGCAGCTATGGCTACACCTTC
.	TRBJ1-2	TRBV28	.	CASSLFRGYGYTF	TGTGCCAGCAGTTTATTTAGGGGCTATGGCTACACCTTC
.	TRBJ1-1	TRBV7-2	.	CASSLWGPDTEAFF	TGTGCCAGCAGCTTATGGGGGCCGGACACTGAAGCTTTCTTT
TRBD2	TRBJ2-3	TRBV5-1	.	CASSPVPGLAGGLADTQYF	TGCGCCAGCAGCCCAGTCCCGGGACTAGCGGGGGGGCTTGCAGATACGCAGTATTTT
TRBD2	TRBJ2-5	TRBV19	.	CASSRLAGGQETQYF	TGTGCCAGTAGTAGACTAGCGGGGGGTCAAGAGACCCAGTACTTC
TRBD1	TRBJ2-3	TRBV4-3	.	CASSHEDRGGDTQYF	TGCGCCAGCAGCCATGAAGACAGGGGTGGGGATACGCAGTATTTT
.	TRBJ2-3	TRBV6-5	.	CASSYSRPAATDTQYF	TGTGCCAGCAGTTACTCGAGGCCAGCGGCTACAGATACGCAGTATTTT
.	TRBJ2-2	TRBV29-1	.	CSVVGNPGELFF	TGCAGCGTTGTTGGAAACCCCGGGGAGCTGTTTTTT
TRBD2	TRBJ2-2	TRBV27	.	CASTPAGTTYTGELFF	TGTGCCAGCACCCCGGCGGGGACTACTTACACCGGGGAGCTGTTTTTT
TRBD1	TRBJ1-6	TRBV7-2	few	CASSSGTGALYNSPLHF	TGTGCCAGCAGCTCGGGGACAGGGGCCCTGTATAATTCACCCCTCCACTTT
.	TRBJ1-2	TRBV28	many	CASSWPTGGYTF	TGTGCCAGCAGTTGGCCGACGGGTGGCTACACCTTC
.	TRBJ1-1	TRBV24-1	.	CATIGFRRGLVIPEAFF	TGTGCCACCATCGGGTTCCGCAGGGGACTAGTTATACCTGAAGCTTTCTTT
TRBD2	TRBJ2-7	TRBV7-9	.	CASSSHTGTSGREQYF	TGTGCCAGCAGCTCTCATACCGGGACTAGCGGGCGTGAGCAGTACTTC
.	TRBJ2-5	TRBV7-9	.	CASSSNTWPQETQYF	TGTGCCAGCAGCTCCAATACGTGGCCCCAAGAGACCCAGTACTTC
TRBD1	TRBJ1-2	TRBV6-5	.	CASSYTGQGVKGYTF	TGTGCCAGCAGTTACACTGGACAGGGGGTAAAAGGCTACACCTTC
.	TRBJ1-4	TRBV27	.	CASSLQGYNEKLFF	TGTGCCAGCAGTTTACAGGGTTATAATGAAAAACTGTTTTTT
TRBD1	TRBJ2-1	TRBV28	.	CASRPGQGYNEQFF	TGTGCCAGCAGACCGGGACAGGGTTACAATGAGCAGTTCTTC
.	TRBJ2-1	TRBV7-9	.	CASSAGLYNEQFF	TGTGCCAGCAGCGCGGGACTTTACAATGAGCAGTTCTTC
.	TRBJ2-1	TRBV19	.	CASSIYDYNEQFF	TGTGCCAGTAGTATATATGACTACAATGAGCAGTTCTTC
.	TRBJ1-4	TRBV5-4	.	CASSPEGRNEKLFF	TGTGCCAGCAGCCCAGAAGGACGCAATGAAAAACTGTTTTTT
TRBD2	TRBJ2-7	TRBV5-1	.	CASSLASGVSYDQYF	TGCGCCAGCAGCTTGGCTAGCGGGGTTTCCTACGATCAGTACTTC
.	TRBJ1-6	TRBV19	.	CASMGGSYNSPLHF	TGTGCCAGTATGGGGGGCTCCTATAATTCACCCCTCCACTTT
TRBD2	TRBJ2-3	TRBV19	.	CASSMMEGIGLVTDTQYF	TGTGCCAGTAGTATGATGGAGGGGATAGGACTAGTAACAGATACGCAGTATTTT
.	TRBJ2-5	TRBV28	.	CASSFESGLKETQYF	TGTGCCAGCAGTTTTGAGTCGGGACTTAAAGAGACCCAGTACTTC
TRBD1	TRBJ1-2	TRBV12-3/TRBV12-4	.	CASSNDRGGYTF	TGTGCCAGCAGCAATGACAGGGGCGGCTACACCTTC
.	TRBJ1-2	TRBV24-1	once	CATSAGVGYTF	TGTGCCACCAGTGCGGGGGTTGGCTACACCTTC
.	TRBJ2-2	TRBV4-2	.	CASSQDPGRGAGELFF	TGTGCCAGCAGCCAAGATCCCGGGCGCGGGGCCGGGGAGCTGTTTTTT
.	TRBJ1-3	TRBV5-6	few	CASSLRGSSGNTIYF	TGTGCCAGCAGCTTGAGAGGGTCCTCTGGAAACACCATATATTTT
TRBD1	TRBJ2-1	TRBV5-4	.	CASSLGQGGYNEQFF	TGTGCCAGCAGCTTGGGACAGGGGGGTTACAATGAGCAGTTCTTC
TRBD2	TRBJ2-7	TRBV5-4	.	CASSLGSSGPTYEQYF	TGTGCCAGCAGCTTGGGGTCTAGCGGGCCGACCTACGAGCAGTACTTC
.	TRBJ1-5	TRBV30	.	CAWSSRGNQPQHF	TGTGCCTGGAGTTCAAGGGGCAATCAGCCCCAGCATTTT
.	TRBJ2-7	TRBV5-1	.	CASSLEPGVSYEQYF	TGCGCCAGCAGCTTGGAGCCCGGGGTCTCCTACGAGCAGTACTTC
TRBD1	TRBJ2-2	TRBV7-9	once	CASSEDRDTGELFF	TGTGCCAGCAGCGAGGACAGGGACACCGGGGAGCTGTTTTTT
TRBD1	TRBJ1-2	TRBV28	.	CASRTGQENYGYTF	TGTGCCAGCAGGACGGGACAGGAAAACTATGGCTACACCTTC
.	TRBJ2-3	TRBV5-1	once	CASNGGGTSTDTQYF	TGCGCCAGCAACGGCGGCGGGACAAGCACAGATACGCAGTATTTT
.	TRBJ2-1	TRBV4-1	few	CASSQDSRGGDEQFF	TGCGCCAGCAGCCAAGATAGCCGGGGTGGGGATGAGCAGTTCTTC
TRBD1	TRBJ2-7	TRBV29-1	.	CSVVDRGKYEQYF	TGCAGCGTTGTAGACAGGGGGAAATACGAGCAGTACTTC
.	TRBJ1-6	TRBV7-9	.	CASSLDGYNSPLHF	TGTGCCAGCAGCTTAGATGGGTATAATTCACCCCTCCACTTT
.	TRBJ2-3	TRBV11-2	.	CASSLEASRSRIGTDTQYF	TGTGCCAGCAGCTTAGAGGCTAGCAGGAGTAGGATCGGCACAGATACGCAGTATTTT
.	TRBJ2-7	TRBV3-1/TRBV3-2	.	CASSSSSYEQYF	TGTGCCAGCAGTTCCAGCTCCTACGAGCAGTACTTC